This paragraph reports one T cell receptor (beta chain). Germline CDR1 reads MNHEY; CDR2 reads SVGAGI. This CDR3 is built from 13 residues. The ends were cut back, 6 bases at V and 4 bases at J, with 10 bases in the middle. As to time point: after neoadjuvant nivolumab, at surgical resection. The data stem from a study of neoadjuvant anti-PD-1 for oral cavity cancer. Study overall: Around day 43, patients without progression received a fourth nivolumab dose before surgery.

Measured with immunoSEQ multiplex PCR; TCRdb has only the in-frame clones, and not every one. The sample has around 10,000 clones, 60% to 65% seen once. The receptor was derived from a person between 35 and 79 years old with oral cavity squamous cell carcinoma. This chain links TRBV6-5 with TRBJ1-5; the D is unclear. This specimen was tumor tissue, taken after nivolumab (anti-PD-1) treatment. The CDR3 region is CASSRTENQPQHF. CDR3 nucleotides: TGTGCCAGCAGCCGGACTGAGAATCAGCCCCAGCATTTT.